The 14 T cell receptor beta chains presented below share a single source sample, sequenced in a study of blood T cell repertoires in COVID-19. TCRdb's table, derived via immunoSEQ multiplex PCR, lists solely in-frame clones and lacks some. The data hold some 100,000 clones, with roughly nine tenths observed a single time. Source material: peripheral blood. All receptors come from a man aged 70 or older who had recovered from COVID-19.

The V call is TRBV2, the J call TRBJ2-1, with a possible D match to TRBD1 (5 bases). The CDR3 covers 14 residues. V was cut by 7 bases and J by 0 bases, with 10 bases left in between. Germline V gene lookup returns CDR1 SNHLY and CDR2 FYNNEI. CDR3 coding DNA: TGTGCCAGCACTAGACAGACCTCCTACAATGAGCAGTTCTTC. Protein product: CASTRQTSYNEQFF.

The gene calls are TRBV10-3 and TRBJ1-1; 7 nucleotides match TRBD1. V lost 5 bases to trimming and J lost 1 base; unmatched junction nucleotides: 10. Germline values: CDR1 ENHRY, CDR2 SYGVKD. The CDR3 is made up of 16 amino acids. The CDR3 region has the DNA TGTGCCATCAGTCGGACAGGAATTCATGGGAACACTGAAGCTTTCTTT. It encodes CAISRTGIHGNTEAFF.

In its sample, this clone was seen once. This rearrangement joins TRBV2 to TRBJ2-1; D call uncertain. Trimming cost V 4 bases and J 7 bases, with 5 bases left between them. The CDR3 sequence is 11 residues long. Germline-derived CDR1 and CDR2 are SNHLY and FYNNEI. The DNA of the CDR3 is TGTGCCAGCAGTGTACATAATGAGCAGTTCTTC. Protein: CASSVHNEQFF.

This clone was detected a few times. The chain employs TRBV3-1 (or the pseudogene TRBV3-2) and TRBJ2-7; 12 bases map to TRBD2. Germline CDR1 reads LGHDT; CDR2 reads YNNKEL (reference sequence). CDR3 size: 15 residues. The ends lost 4 bases at V and 3 bases at J; junction bases unmatched: 4. CDR3 residues: CASSPTSGGFYEQYF. The DNA of the CDR3 is TGTGCCAGCAGCCCCACTAGCGGGGGGTTCTACGAGCAGTACTTC.

V gene TRBV7-3 combines with J gene TRBJ2-3; 11 bases align to TRBD1. Germline lookup yields CDR1 SGHTA and CDR2 FQGTGA. V lost 4 bases to trimming and J lost 6 bases; unmatched junction nucleotides: 3. The CDR3 is made up of 14 amino acids. DNA of the CDR3: TGTGCCAGCAGCTGGACAGGGGGCGTGGATACGCAGTATTTT. Translating gives CASSWTGGVDTQYF.

The chain combines TRBV3-1 (or the pseudogene TRBV3-2) with TRBJ2-1, with a tentative D call TRBD1 (5 bases). This CDR3 is 14 amino acids long. V lost 3 bases and J 6 bases, leaving 12 bases between the germline ends. The germline V gene encodes CDR1 LGHDT and CDR2 YNNKEL (reference sequence). CDR3 amino acids: CASSQVGASNEQFF. Written as DNA, the CDR3 is TGTGCCAGCAGCCAGGTAGGGGCGAGCAATGAGCAGTTCTTC.

The chain recombines TRBV4-3 with TRBJ2-4; D remains unclear. CDR1 is LGHNA, CDR2 YSLEER, per germline. CDR3 length: 16 amino acids. V dropped 0 bases and J dropped 0 bases, with 9 bases sitting between them. The CDR3: CASSQEITVAKNIQYF. CDR3 in DNA: TGCGCCAGCAGCCAAGAAATAACTGTAGCCAAAAACATTCAGTACTTC.

V usage is TRBV5-1 and J usage is TRBJ2-3; no reliable D call. Per germline, CDR1 SGHRS and CDR2 YFSETQ. Trimming removed 0 bases from V and 2 bases from J, with 10 bases in between. This CDR3 is 15 amino acids long. The CDR3 sequence is CASSLVLGTTDTQYF. The DNA for the CDR3 is TGCGCCAGCAGCTTGGTTCTAGGTACCACAGATACGCAGTATTTT.

There are many counts of this clone. The chain joins TRBV28 to TRBJ1-6; no clear D gene. Trimming stripped 3 bases from V and 0 bases from J, with 9 bases between. The CDR3 has 16 amino acids. The germline V gene encodes CDR1 MDHEN and CDR2 SYDVKM. The CDR3 spells CASSFSRGSYNSPLHF. DNA for the CDR3: TGTGCCAGCAGTTTCTCCCGGGGCTCCTATAATTCACCCCTCCACTTT.

The rearrangement links TRBV3-1 (or the pseudogene TRBV3-2) to TRBJ2-2; D gene unclear. This CDR3 is built from 16 residues. CDR1 LGHDT and CDR2 YNNKEL come from the germline V gene (reference sequence). V was cut by 0 bases and J by 2 bases, with 10 bases left in between. DNA for the CDR3: TGTGCCAGCAGCCAAGATCTACGGGTCAACACCGGGGAGCTGTTTTTT. It yields the protein CASSQDLRVNTGELFF.

This clone showed up just once. The chain links TRBV5-1 to TRBJ2-2; D possibly corresponds to TRBD1 (5 bases). Germline V gene data show CDR1 as SGHRS and CDR2 as YFSETQ. The CDR3 loop spans 18 amino acids. The V end was cut by 4 bases, the J end by 0 bases, with 19 bases between. CDR3 in amino acids: CASSEPGYQLANTGELFF. CDR3 coding DNA: TGCGCCAGCAGCGAACCAGGGTACCAGCTTGCGAACACCGGGGAGCTGTTTTTT.

The V gene is TRBV5-1, the J gene TRBJ1-4, with a possible D match to TRBD1 (5 bases). Germline lookup yields CDR1 SGHRS and CDR2 YFSETQ. With 0 bases removed from V and 4 bases from J, the gap between germline ends came to 16 bases. The CDR3 has 17 residues. The CDR3 reads CASSLAQLTGDNEKLFF. The CDR3 region has the DNA TGCGCCAGCAGCTTGGCCCAATTAACAGGAGATAATGAAAAACTGTTTTTT.

The chain combines TRBV3-1 (or the pseudogene TRBV3-2) with TRBJ1-6; D not certain. The germline CDR1 and CDR2 sequences are LGHDT and YNNKEL (reference sequence). V lost 8 bases and J 7 bases, leaving 9 bases between the germline ends. The CDR3 sequence is 12 residues long. This chain's CDR3 is CASGHRNSPLHF. DNA for the CDR3: TGTGCCAGCGGTCACCGGAATTCACCCCTCCACTTT.

The V gene is TRBV20-1, the J gene TRBJ1-4; D call uncertain. Germline V CDR1 and CDR2: DFQATT, SNEGSKA (reference sequence). CDR3 size: 11 residues. V was trimmed by 3 bases and J by 8 bases, leaving 7 bases between them. CDR3 loop: CSASVSEKLFF. DNA of the CDR3: TGCAGTGCTAGCGTCTCGGAAAAACTGTTTTTT.